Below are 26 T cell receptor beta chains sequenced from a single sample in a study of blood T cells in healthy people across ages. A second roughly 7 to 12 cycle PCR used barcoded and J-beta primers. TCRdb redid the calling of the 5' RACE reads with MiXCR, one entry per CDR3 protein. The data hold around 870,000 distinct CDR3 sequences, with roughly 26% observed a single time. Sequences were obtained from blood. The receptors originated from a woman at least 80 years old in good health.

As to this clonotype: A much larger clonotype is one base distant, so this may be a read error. The CDR3 bases are TGCAGTGCTAGCGACCCGGGGTTGAGAACAGATGCGCAGTATTTT. Protein product: CSASDPGLRTDAQYF. This rearrangement joins TRBV20-1 to TRBJ2-3; the D gene is possibly TRBD2 (5 bases). The CDR3 loop spans 15 amino acids. CDR1 and CDR2 from the germline V gene are DFQATT and SNEGSKA (reference sequence).

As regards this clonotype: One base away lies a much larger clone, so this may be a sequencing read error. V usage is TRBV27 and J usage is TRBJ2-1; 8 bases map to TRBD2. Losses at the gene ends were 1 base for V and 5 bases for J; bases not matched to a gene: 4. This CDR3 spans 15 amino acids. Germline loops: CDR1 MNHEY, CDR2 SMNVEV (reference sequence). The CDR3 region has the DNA TGTGCCAGCAGTTTATTGAGCGGGGGACACAATGAGCAGTTCTTC. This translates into CASSLLSGGHNEQFF.

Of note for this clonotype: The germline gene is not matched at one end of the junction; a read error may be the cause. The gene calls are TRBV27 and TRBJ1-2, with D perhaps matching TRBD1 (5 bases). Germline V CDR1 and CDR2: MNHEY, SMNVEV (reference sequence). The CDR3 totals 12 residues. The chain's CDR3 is CASSSKGRGCTF. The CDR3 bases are TGTGCCAGCAGCTCTAAGGGGAGGGGCTGCACCTTC.

Here the CDR3 DNA reads TGCGCCAGCAGCCAGCAGGGGTTGGATCAGCCCCAGCATTTT. Amino acids: CASSQQGLDQPQHF. The chain recombines TRBV4-1 with TRBJ1-5, with a tentative D call TRBD1 (6 bases). The CDR3 runs 14 residues. The V gene's germline CDR1 is MGHRA and CDR2 YSYEKL. V lost 3 bases to trimming and J lost 5 bases, with 11 bases between them.

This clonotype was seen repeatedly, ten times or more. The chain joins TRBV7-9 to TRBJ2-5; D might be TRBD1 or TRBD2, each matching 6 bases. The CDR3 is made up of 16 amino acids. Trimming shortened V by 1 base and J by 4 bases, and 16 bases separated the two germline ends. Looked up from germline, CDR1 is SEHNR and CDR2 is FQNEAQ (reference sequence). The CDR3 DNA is TGTGCCAGCAGCTTAGGGGATCGGGGGCCAAGAGAGACCCAGTACTTC. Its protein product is CASSLGDRGPRETQYF.

The CDR3 loop reads CASKPPLGSGELFF. The CDR3 region has the DNA TGTGCCAGCAAACCCCCACTGGGTTCCGGGGAGCTGTTTTTT. The chain joins TRBV3-1 to TRBJ2-2, with D hard to call. The CDR3 length is 14 residues. Trimming took 7 bases from V and 6 from J, leaving 15 bases between them. The V gene's germline CDR1 is LGHDT and CDR2 YNNKEL (reference sequence).

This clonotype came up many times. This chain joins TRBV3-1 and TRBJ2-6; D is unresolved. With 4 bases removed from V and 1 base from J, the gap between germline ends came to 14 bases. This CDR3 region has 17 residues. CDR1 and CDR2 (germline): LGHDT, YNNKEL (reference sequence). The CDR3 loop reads CASSRGGVGSGANVLTF. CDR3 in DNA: TGTGCCAGCAGCCGGGGTGGTGTTGGTTCTGGGGCCAACGTCCTGACTTTC.

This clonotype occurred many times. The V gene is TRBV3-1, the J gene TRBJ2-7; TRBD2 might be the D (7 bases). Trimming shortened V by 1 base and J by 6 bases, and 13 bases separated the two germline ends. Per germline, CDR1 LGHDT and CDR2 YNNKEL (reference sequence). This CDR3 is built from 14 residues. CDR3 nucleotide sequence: TGTGCCAGCAGCCAAGTAGGGGGGGGAGGCGAGCAGTACTTC. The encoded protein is CASSQVGGGGEQYF.

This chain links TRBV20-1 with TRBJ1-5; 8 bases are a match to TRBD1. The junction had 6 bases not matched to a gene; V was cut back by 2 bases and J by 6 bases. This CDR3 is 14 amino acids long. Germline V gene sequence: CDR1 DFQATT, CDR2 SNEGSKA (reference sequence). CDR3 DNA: TGCAGTGCTAGAAGTCAGGGGGCTGCTCAGCCCCAGCATTTT. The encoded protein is CSARSQGAAQPQHF.

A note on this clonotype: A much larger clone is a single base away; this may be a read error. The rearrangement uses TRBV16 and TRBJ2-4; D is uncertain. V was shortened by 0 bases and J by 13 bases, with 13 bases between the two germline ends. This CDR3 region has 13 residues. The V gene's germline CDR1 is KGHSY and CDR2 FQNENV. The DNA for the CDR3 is TGTGCCAGCAGCCAATCTCAAAGCAATGAGCAGTACTTC. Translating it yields CASSQSQSNEQYF. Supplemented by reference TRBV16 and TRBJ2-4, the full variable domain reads GEEVAQTPKHLVRGEGQKAKLYCAPIKGHSYVFWYQQVLKNEFKFLISFQNENVFDETGMPKERFSAKCLPNSPCSLEIQATKLEDSAVYFCASSQSQSNEQYFGAGTRLSVL.

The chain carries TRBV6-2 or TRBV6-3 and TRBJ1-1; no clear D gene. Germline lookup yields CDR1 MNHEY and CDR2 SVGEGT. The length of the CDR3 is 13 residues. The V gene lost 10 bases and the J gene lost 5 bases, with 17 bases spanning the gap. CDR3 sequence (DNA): TGTGCCACCGGACCCACTTATGGAACTGAAGCTTTCTTT. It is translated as CATGPTYGTEAFF.

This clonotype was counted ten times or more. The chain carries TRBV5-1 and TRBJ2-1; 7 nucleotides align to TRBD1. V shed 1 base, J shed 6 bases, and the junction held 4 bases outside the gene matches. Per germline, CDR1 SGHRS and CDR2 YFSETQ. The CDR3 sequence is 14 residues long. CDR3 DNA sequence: TGCGCCAGCAGCTTGACCGGGACAGTCAATGAGCAGTTCTTC. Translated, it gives CASSLTGTVNEQFF.

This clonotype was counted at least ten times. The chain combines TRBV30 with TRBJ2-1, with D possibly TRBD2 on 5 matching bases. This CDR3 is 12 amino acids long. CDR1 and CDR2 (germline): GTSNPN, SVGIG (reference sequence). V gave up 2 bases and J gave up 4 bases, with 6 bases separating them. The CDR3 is CAWSRGYNEQFF. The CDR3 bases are TGTGCCTGGAGTCGCGGGTACAATGAGCAGTTCTTC.

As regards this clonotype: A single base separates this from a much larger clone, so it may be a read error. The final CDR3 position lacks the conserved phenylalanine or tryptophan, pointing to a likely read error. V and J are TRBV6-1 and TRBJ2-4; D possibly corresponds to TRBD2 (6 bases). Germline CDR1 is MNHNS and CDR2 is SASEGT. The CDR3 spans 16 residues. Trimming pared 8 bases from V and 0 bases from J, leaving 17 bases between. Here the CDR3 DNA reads TGTGCCAGCCGTGGGGACTTAATATTAGCCAAAAACATTCAGTACATC. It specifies CASRGDLILAKNIQYI.

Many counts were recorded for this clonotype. The CDR3 nucleotides read TGCAGTGCGGGACAAGTAGAGGGGACAGGCCTAGCCAAAAACATTCAGTACTTC. It codes for CSAGQVEGTGLAKNIQYF. The chain joins TRBV20-1 to TRBJ2-4, with 8 bases lining up with TRBD1. CDR1 is DFQATT, CDR2 SNEGSKA, per germline (reference sequence). The CDR3 has 18 residues. The J segment lost 0 bases and the V segment lost 6 bases, leaving 16 bases of the junction unmatched.

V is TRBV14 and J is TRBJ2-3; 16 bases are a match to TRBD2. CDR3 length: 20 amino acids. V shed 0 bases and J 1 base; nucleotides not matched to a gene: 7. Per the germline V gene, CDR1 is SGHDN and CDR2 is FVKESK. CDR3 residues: CASSQDAGLAGGHGTDTQYF. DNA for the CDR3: TGTGCCAGCAGCCAAGATGCGGGACTAGCGGGGGGGCACGGCACAGATACGCAGTATTTT.

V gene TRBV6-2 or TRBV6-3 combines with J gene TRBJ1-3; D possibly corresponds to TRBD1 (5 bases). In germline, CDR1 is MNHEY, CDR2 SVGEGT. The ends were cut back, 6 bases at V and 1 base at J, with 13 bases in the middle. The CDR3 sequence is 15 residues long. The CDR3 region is CASRGATGSGNTIYF. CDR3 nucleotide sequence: TGTGCCAGCAGGGGAGCTACAGGTTCTGGAAACACCATATATTTT.

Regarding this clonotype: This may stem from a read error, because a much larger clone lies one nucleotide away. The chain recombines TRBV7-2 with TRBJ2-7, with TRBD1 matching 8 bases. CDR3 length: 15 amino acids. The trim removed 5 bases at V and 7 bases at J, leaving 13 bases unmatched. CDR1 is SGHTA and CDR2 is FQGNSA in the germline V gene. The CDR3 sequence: CASSPGQGGSNEQYF. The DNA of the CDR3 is TGTGCCAGCAGCCCTGGACAGGGTGGATCCAATGAGCAGTACTTC.

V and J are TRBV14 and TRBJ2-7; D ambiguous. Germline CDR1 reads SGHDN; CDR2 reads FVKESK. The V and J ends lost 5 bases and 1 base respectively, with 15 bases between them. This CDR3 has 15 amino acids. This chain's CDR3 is CASSCEPWGSYEQYF. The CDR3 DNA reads TGTGCCAGCAGCTGTGAGCCTTGGGGTTCCTACGAGCAGTACTTC. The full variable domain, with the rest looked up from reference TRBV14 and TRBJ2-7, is EAGVTQFPSHSVIEKGQTVTLRCDPISGHDNLYWYRRVMGKEIKFLLHFVKESKQDESGMPNNRFLAERTGGTYSTLKVQPAELEDSGVYFCASSCEPWGSYEQYFGPGTRLTVT.

CDR3 nucleotides: TGTGCCAGCAGCCAAGATCTCATTGCCAGCTCACCCCTCCACTTT. It translates to CASSQDLIASSPLHF. The genes are TRBV14 and TRBJ1-6; D unclear. This CDR3 contains 15 residues. Germline V CDR1 and CDR2: SGHDN, FVKESK. The V end was cut by 0 bases, the J end by 10 bases, with 13 bases between.

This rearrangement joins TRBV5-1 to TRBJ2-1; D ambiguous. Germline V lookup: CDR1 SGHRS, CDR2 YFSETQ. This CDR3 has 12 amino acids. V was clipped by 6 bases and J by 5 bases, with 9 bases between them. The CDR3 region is CASNSQNNEQFF. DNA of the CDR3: TGCGCCAGCAACAGTCAGAACAATGAGCAGTTCTTC.

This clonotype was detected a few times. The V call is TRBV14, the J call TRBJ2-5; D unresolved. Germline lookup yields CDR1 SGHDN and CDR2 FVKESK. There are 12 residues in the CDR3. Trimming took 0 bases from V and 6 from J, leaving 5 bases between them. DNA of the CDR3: TGTGCCAGCAGCCAAGATCGACAGACCCAGTACTTC. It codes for CASSQDRQTQYF.

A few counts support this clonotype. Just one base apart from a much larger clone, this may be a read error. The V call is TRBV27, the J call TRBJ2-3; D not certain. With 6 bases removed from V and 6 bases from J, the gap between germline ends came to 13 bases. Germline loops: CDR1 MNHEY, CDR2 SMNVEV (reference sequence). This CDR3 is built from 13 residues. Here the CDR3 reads CASRLAGWDTQYF. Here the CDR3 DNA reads TGTGCCAGCAGGTTAGCAGGTTGGGATACGCAGTATTTT.

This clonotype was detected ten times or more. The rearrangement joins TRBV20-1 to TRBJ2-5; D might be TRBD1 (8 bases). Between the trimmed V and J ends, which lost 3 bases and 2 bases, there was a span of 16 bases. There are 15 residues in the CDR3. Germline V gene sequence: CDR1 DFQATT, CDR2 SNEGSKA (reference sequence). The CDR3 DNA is TGCAGTGCTAGCGGACAGGGAGGGTTTCAAGAGACCCAGTACTTC. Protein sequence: CSASGQGGFQETQYF.

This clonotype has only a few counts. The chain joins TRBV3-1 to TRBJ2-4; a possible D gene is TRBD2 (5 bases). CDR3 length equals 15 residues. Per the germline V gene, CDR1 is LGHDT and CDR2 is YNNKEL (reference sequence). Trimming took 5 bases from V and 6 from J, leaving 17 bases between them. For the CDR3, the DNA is TGTGCCAGCAGCATCGGAGGCAACTGGGTAAACATTCAGTACTTC. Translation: CASSIGGNWVNIQYF. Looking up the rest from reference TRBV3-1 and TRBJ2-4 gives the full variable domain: DTAVSQTPKYLVTQMGNDKSIKCEQNLGHDTMYWYKQDSKKFLKIMFSYNNKELIINETVPNRFSPKSPDKAHLNLHINSLELGDSAVYFCASSIGGNWVNIQYFGAGTRLSVL.

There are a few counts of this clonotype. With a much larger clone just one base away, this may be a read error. Written as DNA, the CDR3 is TGCAGCGGAGAGACCCAGTACTTC. Amino acids: CSGETQYF. The chain combines TRBV29-1 with TRBJ2-5; D not certain. The CDR3 is 8 residues long. Trimming took off 7 bases at V and 4 bases at J, with 1 base between the two ends. The germline V gene encodes CDR1 SQVTM and CDR2 ANQGSEA.